A selection of T cell receptor beta chains follows, all from one sample in a study of shared clonotypes between healthy human individuals. Libraries were prepared by immunoSEQ multiplex PCR; TCRdb keeps only in-frame clonotypes and omits some of them. The sample yields 2 million to 2.5 million clones, 85% to 95% seen once. The sequenced sample consisted of naive CD4+ T cells from PBMCs. These receptors all come from a man between 18 and 35 years old in good health. Some clones in this sample may be carry-over from other donors' samples. The conserved cysteine and the conserved F or W are not part of the CDR3 here. Fields, in order: V gene, D gene, CDR3 protein. The D gene is left open where the match is weak.

TRBV19,.,ASSKGYPPGANVLT
TRBV5-1,TRBD2,ASSRIAGGYTGELF
TRBV5-4,.,ASSLGQLLSNYGYT
TRBV10-3,TRBD1,AISPQGANEKLF
TRBV7-2,.,ASSLVARYEQY
TRBV2,.,ASSDIRSTGELF
TRBV5-6,TRBD2,ASSLVAGETQY
TRBV20-1,.,SARSGGTIY
TRBV21-1,.,ASSKRSGRGRGTNEKLF
TRBV7-2,TRBD1,ASSYDRDRGYEQY
TRBV28,.,ASSSDMNPQH
TRBV28,TRBD1,ASSSHRFPGTGGASRQPQH
TRBV5-1,TRBD1,ASRQDRGNTEAF
TRBV5-1,TRBD1,ASSLGTGEANIQY
TRBV5-1,TRBD2,ASSFLGLATDRSDTQY
TRBV28,.,ASSSPTGEGRQY
TRBV7-2,.,ASSQPGPRRF
TRBV28,TRBD1,ARNYRGRTEAF
TRBV28,.,ASSPPRGAVDTQY
TRBV20-1,.,SAMDRVGAF
TRBV5-8,.,ASSLLQGSEQY
TRBV27,TRBD1,ASRKQGPDTEAF
TRBV6-5,.,ASSFSGEAGYNEQF
TRBV7-9,.,ASSLLGVFGAYEQY
TRBV5-1,.,ASSLVKGKTGELF
TRBV7-8,TRBD1,ASSVNRGGGNEKLF
TRBV9,.,ASSVPGVGGQF
TRBV6-6,.,ASSYSGLNEKLF
TRBV5-4,.,ASSLDGPGANNEQF
TRBV7-2,.,ASSPDRDTPDEQY
TRBV6-5,.,ASSYTGNQPQH
TRBV5-6,TRBD1,ASSRAGTDYNEQF
TRBV19,.,ASSIRTDTQY
TRBV2,.,ATRRDYGYT
TRBV18,TRBD1,ASSPGDRGLTEAF
TRBV7-2,.,ASSLVRGQDTQY
TRBV27,TRBD2,ASHPASGSYEQY
TRBV15,.,ATSRYRDGNTIY
TRBV5-1,TRBD2,ASSLRLAANEQF
TRBV5-1,TRBD1,ASSPQGAPNEQY
TRBV28,TRBD1,ASSNRDRVVQPQH
TRBV14,TRBD2,ASSQGLAGFFGETQY
TRBV5-1,TRBD2,ASNRLAGDNEQF
TRBV7-6,.,ASSSKEENGYT
TRBV2,.,ASKADAETQY
TRBV18,TRBD1,ASSRGQAAIQPQH
TRBV28,TRBD1,ASRPDFRGEGNEKLF
TRBV5-1,.,ASRRGEAAYEQY
TRBV6-5,.,ASSYRRSSYNSPLH
TRBV28,.,ASSLIVYPNTIY
TRBV5-4,.,ASSRERNREDTIY
TRBV29-1,.,SVSRGLTYEQY
TRBV7-8,.,ASNRGRTYEQY
TRBV7-9,TRBD1,ASSLTGAGELF
TRBV7-2,.,ASSLVVGGSYEQY
TRBV10-3,TRBD2,AITPTGGSSYNEQF